This T cell receptor beta chain was profiled in a study of T cell responses to AZD1222 COVID-19 vaccine. Regarding this clone: Its cognate antigen is unknown.

Clones were sequenced by immunoSEQ multiplex PCR, and TCRdb holds only the in-frame ones, with some missing. In the table there are 140,000 to 150,000 clones, about 91% of which are singletons. Study-wide results and limits: Spike-specific TCR breadth and depth both grew after two AZD1222 doses. The CD4 TCRs associated with vaccination extended across spike and predominated at 160-218 and 743-854. After the peak T cell response, and only then, were repertoires sampled.

The V gene lost 0 bases and the J gene lost 10 bases, with 30 bases spanning the gap. Germline CDR1 and CDR2: LGHNA and YSLEER. The CDR3 length is 20 residues. The receptor comes from an adult in good health. Sequencing used peripheral blood, obtained on day 0 of AZD1222 vaccination. V gene TRBV4-3 combines with J gene TRBJ1-4; tentative D call: TRBD1 (5 bases). The CDR3 region has the DNA TGCGCCAGCAGCCAAGATTACGGGACGGCGTCAGGTATCATCATAGGAAAACTGTTTTTT. Protein: CASSQDYGTASGIIIGKLFF.